This TCR beta chain is from a study of early T cells in non-severe SARS-CoV-2 infection. Turning to the study itself: Sequenced material consisted of bulk RNA (from unsorted whole blood), and chains were unpaired.

Tagging with unique molecular identifiers was applied to individual cDNA molecules. A single record per CDR3 protein comes from TCRdb applying MiXCR to the 5' RACE reads. The sample has tens of thousands of distinct CDR3 sequences, about 8.2% seen once. This clonotype was detected a few times. Antigen specificity is unknown. General study points: CD4 and private specificities were missed by VDJdb matching, which favored anti-spike CD8 responses.

The length of the CDR3 is 15 residues. The V end was cut by 2 bases, the J end by 3 bases, with 14 bases between. In germline, CDR1 is SNHLY, CDR2 FYNNEI. Sequenced: whole blood. This TCR came from an adult who was a healthcare worker with PCR-confirmed SARS-CoV-2 infection or an uninfected control (not recorded which). The V gene is TRBV2, the J gene TRBJ2-7, with D tentatively TRBD1 (6 bases). CDR3 DNA: TGTGCCAGCAGTGAAAGGACAGCAGGCGTCTACGAGCAGTACTTC. It yields the protein CASSERTAGVYEQYF. The full variable domain, its missing parts supplied by reference TRBV2 and TRBJ2-7, is EPEVTQTPSHQVTQMGQEVILRCVPISNHLYFYWYRQILGQKVEFLVSFYNNEISEKSEIFDDQFSVERPDGSNFTLKIRSTKLEDSAMYFCASSERTAGVYEQYFGPGTRLTVT.